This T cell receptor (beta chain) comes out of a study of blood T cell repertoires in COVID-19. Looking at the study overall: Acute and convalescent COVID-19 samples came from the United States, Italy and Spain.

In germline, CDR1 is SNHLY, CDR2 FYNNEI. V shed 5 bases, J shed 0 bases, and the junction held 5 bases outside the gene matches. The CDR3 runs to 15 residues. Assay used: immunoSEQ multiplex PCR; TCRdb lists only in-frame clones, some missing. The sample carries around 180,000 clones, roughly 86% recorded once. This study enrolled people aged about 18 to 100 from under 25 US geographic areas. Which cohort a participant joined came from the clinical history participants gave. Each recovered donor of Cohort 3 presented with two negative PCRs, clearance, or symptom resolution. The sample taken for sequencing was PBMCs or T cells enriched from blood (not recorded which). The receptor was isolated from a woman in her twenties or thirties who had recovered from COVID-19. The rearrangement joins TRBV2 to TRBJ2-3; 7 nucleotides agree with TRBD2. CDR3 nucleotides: TGTGCCAGCAGTAGGGAGCGGGGCAGCACAGATACGCAGTATTTT. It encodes CASSRERGSTDTQYF.